The 10 T cell receptor beta chains in this list originate from one sample, sequenced in a study of T cells in localized non-small cell lung cancer. Sequenced by immunoSEQ multiplex PCR; TCRdb stores in-frame clones only, minus some. The repertoire holds 20,000 or so clones, with roughly 89% as singletons. The sample in question was peripheral blood, obtained before any cancer treatment. These receptor sequences come from a male donor aged 60 or over with stage I squamous cell lung carcinoma.

V usage is TRBV19 and J usage is TRBJ1-1, with unresolved D. The germline V gene has CDR1 LNHDA and CDR2 SQIVND (reference sequence). Trimming shortened V by 9 bases and J by 5 bases, and 22 bases separated the two germline ends. This CDR3 is built from 15 residues. The DNA of the CDR3 is TGTGCCAGCGTAGGAGGGCAAACCCGTATAACTGAAGCTTTCTTT. As protein: CASVGGQTRITEAFF.

The V and J genes are TRBV10-2 and TRBJ2-5, with 7 nucleotides matching TRBD1. Trimming at V came to 10 bases and at J to 1 base, leaving 15 bases not matched to a gene. This CDR3 contains 16 residues. The germline V gene has CDR1 WSHSY and CDR2 SAAADI. The CDR3 coding sequence is TGCGCCACCTTACCTCCGGGACAGCCCTTCCAAGAGACCCAGTACTTC. This codes for CATLPPGQPFQETQYF.

The chain couples TRBV2 to TRBJ1-1; D possibly corresponds to TRBD1 (5 bases). Per germline, CDR1 SNHLY and CDR2 FYNNEI. This CDR3 comprises 13 residues. V lost 4 bases, J lost 4 bases, and 10 bases lay in between. DNA of the CDR3: TGTGCCAGCAGTGGGCGGGGGGGCACTGAAGCTTTCTTT. Residues: CASSGRGGTEAFF.

This sequence joins TRBV27 and TRBJ2-7; D possibly uses TRBD1 or TRBD2 (6 bases each). Germline loops: CDR1 MNHEY, CDR2 SMNVEV (reference sequence). V lost 2 bases and J 4 bases, leaving 18 bases between the germline ends. The CDR3 consists of 16 residues. Here the CDR3 reads CASSLRGVSRGYEQYF. In nucleotides, the CDR3 is TGTGCCAGCAGTTTAAGGGGGGTTAGTCGTGGGTACGAGCAGTACTTC.

The chain combines TRBV25-1 with TRBJ1-3; TRBD1 is a possible D gene (5 bases). Germline CDR1 is MGHDK and CDR2 is SYGVNS. The CDR3 has 15 residues. The germline V and J ends were trimmed by 3 bases and 0 bases, with 9 bases remaining between them. This chain's CDR3 is CASSEGGGSGNTIYF. In DNA form, the CDR3 reads TGTGCCAGCAGTGAGGGGGGGGGCTCTGGAAACACCATATATTTT.

This clone was observed once. The rearrangement uses TRBV5-8 and TRBJ2-6; possibly TRBD1 for D (6 bases). The CDR3 consists of 14 residues. Germline CDR1 is SGHTS and CDR2 is YDEGEE. V lost 0 bases and J lost 6, with 7 bases in between. The CDR3 bases are TGTGCCAGCAGCTTGGAGGGGGAGGCCAACGTCCTGACTTTC. Its protein product is CASSLEGEANVLTF.

Only one count was recorded for this clone. The J gene is TRBJ1-3, the V gene TRBV2; D gene unclear. The CDR3 consists of 16 residues. Trimming took off 5 bases at V and 6 bases at J, with 20 bases between the two ends. CDR1 is SNHLY and CDR2 is FYNNEI in the germline V gene. CDR3 sequence reads: CASSPSPRGGKNTIYF. The CDR3 coding sequence is TGTGCCAGCAGTCCGTCCCCCAGAGGAGGAAAAAACACCATATATTTT.

The chain uses TRBV19 and TRBJ1-4; the D gene is possibly TRBD1 (5 bases). This CDR3 contains 12 residues. Trimming pared 10 bases from V and 4 bases from J, leaving 10 bases between. The germline gives CDR1 LNHDA, CDR2 SQIVND (reference sequence). The CDR3 DNA reads TGTGCCACGCGCGGGGGTAATGAAAAACTGTTTTTT. Protein: CATRGGNEKLFF.

This rearrangement joins TRBV11-2 to TRBJ1-1; D unclear. This CDR3 is built from 15 residues. CDR1 is SGHAT, CDR2 FQNNGV, per germline. Between the trimmed V and J ends, which lost 2 bases and 0 bases, there was a span of 10 bases. The DNA for the CDR3 is TGTGCCAGCAGCTTAAACTTAGGCATGAACACTGAAGCTTTCTTT. Translation gives CASSLNLGMNTEAFF. The full variable domain, with the rest looked up from reference TRBV11-2 and TRBJ1-1, is EAGVAQSPRYKIIEKRQSVAFWCNPISGHATLYWYQQILGQGPKLLIQFQNNGVVDDSQLPKDRFSAERLKGVDSTLKIQPAKLEDSAVYLCASSLNLGMNTEAFFGQGTRLTVV.

The genes are TRBV5-1 and TRBJ2-6, with 7 bases fitting TRBD1. Germline CDR1 is SGHRS and CDR2 is YFSETQ. With V trimmed by 6 bases and J by 0 bases, 6 bases remained unmatched. The CDR3 runs 16 residues. CDR3 nucleotide sequence: TGCGCCAGCACGAGATCAGGGGGCTCTGGGGCCAACGTCCTGACTTTC. It codes for CASTRSGGSGANVLTF.